This T cell receptor (beta chain) is from a study of spatial heterogeneity in lung cancer. General study findings and limits: There were more appearances of ubiquitous expanded tumor TCRs in blood at resection than at follow-up.

Trimming left V 2 bases short and J 0 bases short, with 13 bases between. Germline V gene data show CDR1 as LGHNA and CDR2 as YSLEER. The CDR3 loop spans 16 amino acids. As to time point: sample taken at primary tumor resection. Whole RNA, isolated from tumor, nontumor lung or frozen PBMC, was sequenced without prior sorting. A total of roughly 72 untreated early-stage non-small cell lung cancer patients served as donors. At least ten counts were recorded for this clonotype. Its matching antigen is unknown. The presence of a unique molecular identifier marked each TCR cDNA molecule. TCRdb used MiXCR to reprocess the 5' RACE reads, holding one entry per CDR3 protein. Of about 36,000 distinct CDR3 sequences listed, less than 5.5% are singletons.

V gene TRBV4-3 combines with J gene TRBJ1-1, with D unclear. Sequencing was performed on PBMCs, taken at surgery. This TCR came from a female donor with early-stage non-small cell lung cancer. CDR3 DNA: TGCGCCAGCAGCCAAATTAGGGAGTTTTTGAACACTGAAGCTTTCTTT. Amino acid sequence: CASSQIREFLNTEAFF.